This note documents a single T cell receptor (beta chain) sequence. Its antigen is unidentified. No fewer than 7 million PBMCs went into each sample. The data were obtained in a study of blood T cells in healthy people across ages. Then a second PCR, running about 6 to 11 cycles, was carried out with a sample-barcoded 5' primer and a J-beta primer mix. Paired-end reads containing CDR3 totaled no fewer than 2.5 million for each sample. MiXCR was run by TCRdb on the 5' RACE reads, yielding one entry per CDR3 protein. The sample includes some 1.5 million distinct CDR3 sequences, 28% of them seen just once. Overall study results and limits: Leaving the PBMCs unsorted stopped any conclusive comparison of naive versus antigen-experienced cells. Getting older went along with TCR beta diversity per million T cells dropping roughly linearly.

The germline V gene encodes CDR1 SGHRS and CDR2 YFSETQ. The length of the CDR3 is 18 residues. The V end lost 2 bases, the J end lost 0 bases, and 19 bases lay between the germline ends. The material sequenced was blood. The TCR comes from a woman in her twenties or thirties in good health. This chain connects TRBV5-1 to TRBJ2-3; no definite D call. Written as DNA, the CDR3 is TGCGCCAGCAGCTTTCGAACCGGGTTGGGTAAAAGCACAGATACGCAGTATTTT. Translation: CASSFRTGLGKSTDTQYF.